This TCR beta chain comes out of a study of blood T cell repertoires in COVID-19. Generated by immunoSEQ multiplex PCR, the TCRdb table keeps only in-frame clones and is missing some. The data contain around 160,000 clones, around four fifths of them singletons. This clone is a singleton in its sample. V shed 5 bases, J shed 0 bases, and the junction held 7 bases outside the gene matches. CDR3 length: 15 amino acids. The germline CDR1 and CDR2 sequences are MDHEN and SYDVKM. The sample consisted of PBMCs or T cells enriched from blood (not recorded which). This rearrangement joins TRBV28 to TRBJ2-7; 7 bases match TRBD2. The receptor comes from an older woman who had recovered from COVID-19. CDR3 residues: CASSLSGLSSYEQYF. The CDR3 DNA reads TGTGCCAGCAGTCTTAGCGGGTTAAGCTCCTACGAGCAGTACTTC.